A single sample is the source of the 28 T cell receptor beta chains below, sequenced in a study of beta chain features in type 1 diabetes (dated by TCRdb to 2016 to 2019). The library was made by the immunoSEQ multiplex PCR assay. The entire isolated RNA was reverse transcribed using the High Capacity cDNA Reverse Transcription Kit, and thus expressed TCRB transcripts were sequenced. The immuneACCESS repertoire file appears here via TCRdb, limited to in-frame rearrangements. These files lack a portion of the clones; in checked studies, under half of the deficit traces to unresolved V genes, and the cause of the others is not known. Here the sample has about 200,000 clones; 11% occur a single time. The ten biggest clones cover 1% to 1.5% of the sample. The sample comprised central memory CD4+ T cells from blood. The source is a man between 18 and 29 years old in good health.

The chain recombines TRBV7-2 with TRBJ2-3; TRBD1 aligns across 7 bases. The CDR3 is 16 amino acids. The V gene's germline CDR1 is SGHTA and CDR2 FQGNSA. Trimming took 5 bases from V and 5 from J; bases not matched to a gene: 13. The CDR3 DNA is TGTGCCAGCAGCCCCGGGGTCGACAGGGTGATAGATACGCAGTATTTT. Translation gives CASSPGVDRVIDTQYF.

The chain recombines TRBV19 with TRBJ2-4, with D maybe TRBD2 (6 bases). The germline CDR1 and CDR2 sequences are LNHDA and SQIVND (reference sequence). The CDR3 extends over 13 amino acids. Trimming left V 2 bases short and J 5 bases short, with 7 bases between. The CDR3 loop reads CASSIWGENIQYF. CDR3 in DNA: TGTGCCAGTAGTATATGGGGGGAAAACATTCAGTACTTC.

This clone was counted only a few times. The chain couples TRBV30 to TRBJ1-6; D remains unclear. The CDR3 has 14 residues. V gave up 0 bases and J gave up 5 bases, with 8 bases separating them. Looked up from germline, CDR1 is GTSNPN and CDR2 is SVGIG (reference sequence). In nucleotides, the CDR3 is TGTGCCTGGAGTGTAGGTCAGGATAATTCACCCCTCCACTTT. Amino acid sequence: CAWSVGQDNSPLHF.

This clone was seen a handful of times. This rearrangement joins TRBV4-1 to TRBJ1-2, with D maybe TRBD1 (5 bases). The CDR3 runs to 16 residues. CDR1 is MGHRA, CDR2 YSYEKL, per germline. V dropped 1 base and J dropped 0 bases, with 12 bases sitting between them. CDR3 protein: CASSQGSSGANYGYTF. CDR3 bases: TGCGCCAGCAGCCAAGGTTCATCGGGGGCTAACTATGGCTACACCTTC.

This clone was recorded at least ten times. This CDR3 reads CSVEPGDEQFF. CDR3 nucleotides: TGCAGCGTTGAACCTGGGGATGAGCAGTTCTTC. This chain uses TRBV29-1 with TRBJ2-1; the D is unclear. The germline gives CDR1 SQVTM, CDR2 ANQGSEA. V was shortened by 2 bases and J by 8 bases, with 7 bases between the two germline ends. This CDR3 region has 11 residues.

The chain has TRBV19 and TRBJ2-2; no reliable D call. CDR3 length: 14 amino acids. Germline CDR1 and CDR2: LNHDA and SQIVND (reference sequence). Trimming cost V 0 bases and J 2 bases, with 4 bases left between them. The CDR3 protein is CASSIESNTGELFF. CDR3 in DNA: TGTGCCAGTAGTATAGAGAGCAACACCGGGGAGCTGTTTTTT.

V usage is TRBV7-3 and J usage is TRBJ2-2, with 8 positions matching TRBD1. V trimming: 4 bases; J trimming: 3 bases; junction bases outside the gene matches: 4. Germline CDR1 reads SGHTA; CDR2 reads FQGTGA. This CDR3 spans 15 amino acids. The CDR3 DNA reads as TGTGCCAGCAGCTCTCGACAGGGGTACACCGGGGAGCTGTTTTTT. This codes for CASSSRQGYTGELFF. Together with reference TRBV7-3 and TRBJ2-2, the CDR3 gives the full variable domain: GAGVSQTPSNKVTEKGKYVELRCDPISGHTALYWYRQSLGQGPEFLIYFQGTGAADDSGLPNDRFFAVRPEGSVSTLKIQRTERGDSAVYLCASSSRQGYTGELFFGEGSRLTVL.

This chain joins TRBV5-4 and TRBJ2-1; TRBD2 matches 7 bases. CDR1 and CDR2 from the germline V gene are SGHNT and YYREEE (reference sequence). The CDR3 covers 15 residues. The J segment lost 7 bases and the V segment lost 0 bases, leaving 7 bases of the junction unmatched. The CDR3 sequence is CASSLDLRESNEQFF. CDR3 sequence (DNA): TGTGCCAGCAGCTTGGATTTGCGGGAGAGTAATGAGCAGTTCTTC.

At least ten counts were recorded for this clone. The chain recombines TRBV18 with TRBJ2-1, with D maybe TRBD2 (7 bases). Trimming pared 6 bases from V and 6 bases from J, leaving 18 bases between. The CDR3 length is 15 residues. CDR1 is KGHSH, CDR2 LQKENI, per germline. The CDR3 sequence: CASSFRGGALNEQFF. DNA of the CDR3: TGTGCCAGCTCTTTCCGAGGGGGGGCACTCAATGAGCAGTTCTTC.

V is TRBV2 and J is TRBJ2-5; D ambiguous. The CDR3 has 13 amino acids. Trimming left V 6 bases short and J 5 bases short, with 13 bases between. The V gene's germline CDR1 is SNHLY and CDR2 FYNNEI. CDR3: CASSPRLGETQYF. The DNA of the CDR3 is TGTGCCAGCAGCCCCAGACTTGGGGAGACCCAGTACTTC. The full variable domain, with the rest looked up from reference TRBV2 and TRBJ2-5, is EPEVTQTPSHQVTQMGQEVILRCVPISNHLYFYWYRQILGQKVEFLVSFYNNEISEKSEIFDDQFSVERPDGSNFTLKIRSTKLEDSAMYFCASSPRLGETQYFGPGTRLLVL.

Only a few counts were recorded for this clone. The gene calls are TRBV30 and TRBJ1-5; a weak D match, TRBD1 (5 bases). Germline CDR1 reads GTSNPN; CDR2 reads SVGIG (reference sequence). The CDR3 covers 13 residues. V shed 2 bases and J shed 4 bases, with 9 bases lying between them. For the CDR3, the DNA is TGTGCCTGGAGTCTCGACAGAAATCAGCCCCAGCATTTT. Translation gives CAWSLDRNQPQHF.

The chain employs TRBV7-2 and TRBJ2-1; 15 nucleotides match TRBD2. The germline gives CDR1 SGHTA, CDR2 FQGNSA. This CDR3 spans 15 amino acids. Trimming cost V 5 bases and J 6 bases; bases outside gene matches: 2. The CDR3 loop reads CASSQGLAGGNEQFF. As DNA, the CDR3 is TGTGCCAGCAGCCAGGGACTAGCGGGAGGCAATGAGCAGTTCTTC.

The table lists this clone with a few counts. The chain employs TRBV5-1 and TRBJ2-2; tentatively, D is TRBD2 (6 bases). In germline, CDR1 is SGHRS, CDR2 YFSETQ. The V gene lost 6 bases and the J gene lost 1 base, with 13 bases spanning the gap. This CDR3 is 15 amino acids long. CDR3 in DNA: TGCGCCAGCAACCGGCGGGGAGTGAACACCGGGGAGCTGTTTTTT. The encoded protein is CASNRRGVNTGELFF.

This clone occurred many times. The chain links TRBV15 to TRBJ2-1; 14 nucleotides match TRBD2. Germline trimming cut 2 bases from V and 5 bases from J; bases unmatched to any gene: 11. In germline, CDR1 is LNHNV, CDR2 YYDKDF (reference sequence). The CDR3 length is 19 residues. The CDR3 region is CATSRSLGLAGDGDNEQFF. For the CDR3, the DNA is TGTGCCACCAGCAGATCCTTGGGACTAGCGGGAGATGGAGACAATGAGCAGTTCTTC.

This rearrangement joins TRBV5-6 to TRBJ2-7, with 8 bases lining up with TRBD2. From germline, CDR1 is SGHDT and CDR2 YYEEEE. The CDR3 sequence is 14 residues long. After removal of 4 bases from V and 3 bases from J, the junction contained 6 bases not matched to a gene. CDR3 in amino acids: CASSRGLGDYEQYF. The CDR3 bases are TGTGCCAGCAGCCGGGGACTAGGAGACTACGAGCAGTACTTC. Complete variable domain (other parts from reference TRBV5-6 and TRBJ2-7): DAGVTQSPTHLIKTRGQQVTLRCSPKSGHDTVSWYQQALGQGPQFIFQYYEEEERQRGNFPDRFSGHQFPNYSSELNVNALLLGDSALYLCASSRGLGDYEQYFGPGTRLTVT.

This clone came up a few times. The chain combines TRBV6-1 with TRBJ1-2, with D unresolved. The CDR3 sequence is 12 residues long. Looked up from germline, CDR1 is MNHNS and CDR2 is SASEGT. Between the trimmed V and J ends, which lost 8 bases and 2 bases, there was a span of 9 bases. Here the CDR3 DNA reads TGTGCCAGCTTAGACGGAAACTATGGCTACACCTTC. Encoded protein: CASLDGNYGYTF.

This clone has just a few counts. The V call is TRBV30, the J call TRBJ2-3, with TRBD1 matching 7 bases. Germline values: CDR1 GTSNPN, CDR2 SVGIG (reference sequence). The CDR3 extends over 14 amino acids. V dropped 2 bases and J dropped 2; count of bases not matched to a gene: 4. CDR3 loop: CAWSPDRDTDTQYF. In DNA form, the CDR3 reads TGTGCCTGGAGTCCCGACAGGGACACAGATACGCAGTATTTT.

This clone has just a few counts. The chain employs TRBV18 and TRBJ2-7, with TRBD1 as a possible D gene (5 bases). With 6 bases removed from V and 3 bases from J, the gap between germline ends came to 12 bases. CDR1 KGHSH and CDR2 LQKENI come from the germline V gene. The CDR3 runs 13 residues. CDR3: CASSGLGDYEQYF. The CDR3 DNA sequence: TGTGCCAGCTCGGGGCTAGGGGACTACGAGCAGTACTTC. Drawing the rest from reference TRBV18 and TRBJ2-7, the complete variable domain is NAGVMQNPRHLVRRRGQEARLRCSPMKGHSHVYWYRQLPEEGLKFMVYLQKENIIDESGMPKERFSAEFPKEGPSILRIQQVVRGDSAAYFCASSGLGDYEQYFGPGTRLTVT.

Comments on this clone: This sequence may be a read error, since a much larger clone differs from it by one base. The chain combines TRBV30 with TRBJ2-7; 10 bases align to TRBD1. The CDR3 spans 13 residues. Germline CDR1 reads GTSNPN; CDR2 reads SVGIG (reference sequence). This CDR3 reads CAGRRQGAPEQYF. The CDR3 DNA reads TGTGCCGGGAGAAGACAGGGGGCCCCTGAGCAGTACTTC.

This clone was picked up a small number of times. The rearrangement uses TRBV12-5 and TRBJ2-2, with TRBD2 matching 11 bases. CDR3 size: 18 residues. J gave up 7 bases and V 5 bases, and 15 bases lay outside the gene matches. Germline lookup yields CDR1 LGHNT and CDR2 FRNRAP. Here the CDR3 DNA reads TGTGCTAGTGGTCCCCCCGACAGCCTAGCGGGAGGAGGCGGGGAGCTGTTTTTT. Its translation: CASGPPDSLAGGGGELFF.

This chain links TRBV5-1 with TRBJ2-5; 12 bases line up with TRBD1. CDR1 and CDR2 from the germline V gene are SGHRS and YFSETQ. The CDR3 covers 15 residues. With V trimmed by 4 bases and J by 6 bases, 7 bases remained unmatched. In DNA, the CDR3 is TGCGCCAGCAGCCAAGGGACAGGGGGCTTGCAGACCCAGTACTTC. Translation: CASSQGTGGLQTQYF.

This chain uses TRBV7-3 with TRBJ2-1, with 13 nucleotides matching TRBD2. The CDR3 has 17 amino acids. J was trimmed by 8 bases and V by 5 bases; bases with no gene match: 12. Germline CDR1 is SGHTA and CDR2 is FQGTGA. The chain's CDR3 is CASSAQPWTSGSDEQFF. CDR3 sequence (DNA): TGTGCCAGCAGCGCGCAGCCGTGGACTAGCGGGAGCGATGAGCAGTTCTTC. The full variable domain, its missing parts supplied by reference TRBV7-3 and TRBJ2-1, is GAGVSQTPSNKVTEKGKYVELRCDPISGHTALYWYRQSLGQGPEFLIYFQGTGAADDSGLPNDRFFAVRPEGSVSTLKIQRTERGDSAVYLCASSAQPWTSGSDEQFFGPGTRLTVL.

This clone was detected ten times or more. This rearrangement joins TRBV18 to TRBJ2-1; the D call may be TRBD1 or TRBD2 (6 bases each). The CDR3 extends over 16 amino acids. The germline V gene encodes CDR1 KGHSH and CDR2 LQKENI. V shed 6 bases and J shed 0 bases, with 15 bases lying between them. For the CDR3, the DNA is TGTGCCAGCTCTCGGGGGCAGCAGAGCTCCTACAATGAGCAGTTCTTC. This sequence encodes CASSRGQQSSYNEQFF.

The chain combines TRBV18 with TRBJ2-7; 12 nucleotides match TRBD2. The CDR3 contains 16 residues. Germline lookup yields CDR1 KGHSH and CDR2 LQKENI. The V and J ends lost 4 bases and 5 bases, in that order; junction bases with no gene match: 9. The DNA for the CDR3 is TGTGCCAGCTCACTATGGACTAGCGGGGTAGGGGACGAGCAGTACTTC. This gives the protein CASSLWTSGVGDEQYF.

A few counts support this clone. This chain connects TRBV9 to TRBJ2-1, with D unresolved. V lost 0 bases and J 1 base, leaving 8 bases between the germline ends. The CDR3 consists of 15 residues. Germline V gene sequence: CDR1 SGDLS, CDR2 YYNGEE. CDR3 DNA: TGTGCCAGCAGCGTAGTTTCCAAATCCTACAATGAGCAGTTCTTC. This sequence encodes CASSVVSKSYNEQFF.

V and J are TRBV6-5 and TRBJ2-3; D gene ambiguous. This CDR3 has 14 amino acids. Per the germline V gene, CDR1 is MNHEY and CDR2 is SVGAGI. Trimming took 0 bases from V and 5 from J, leaving 9 bases between them. The CDR3 sequence is CASSYSSSIDTQYF. In DNA, the CDR3 is TGTGCCAGCAGTTACTCTAGTTCGATAGATACGCAGTATTTT.

The rearrangement uses TRBV4-2 and TRBJ2-3; maybe TRBD2 (5 bases). The V end lost 2 bases, the J end lost 0 bases, and 18 bases lay between the germline ends. The length of the CDR3 is 18 residues. CDR1 and CDR2 from the germline V gene are LGHNA and YNFKEQ. The CDR3 coding sequence is TGTGCCAGCAGCCAAAAACCGATAGCGTCCGCCAGCACAGATACGCAGTATTTT. It yields the protein CASSQKPIASASTDTQYF.

This chain links TRBV7-3 with TRBJ2-5; no firm D call. V was clipped by 5 bases and J by 2 bases, with 9 bases between them. The CDR3 has 13 amino acids. Germline V gene data show CDR1 as SGHTA and CDR2 as FQGTGA. The CDR3, as DNA: TGTGCCAGCAGCCCGGGTCATCAAGAGACCCAGTACTTC. Residues: CASSPGHQETQYF.